The next 10 T cell receptor beta chains were all read from a single sample in a study of blood T cell repertoires in COVID-19 (dated by TCRdb to between 2020 and 2021). The receptor library was made with the immunoSEQ multiplex PCR assay. As stored in TCRdb, this immuneACCESS dataset retains in-frame rearrangements with V and J assigned. A fraction of the clones does not appear; measured against another copy, unresolved V genes explain less than half of the discrepancy, and the remainder lacks a known reason. The sample data list about 160,000 clones, and around 83% of these were observed just once. The ten largest clones take up approximately 0.99% of the sample. The specimen sequenced was peripheral blood. These receptors all stem from a man aged 35 to 55 with acute or convalescent COVID-19.

The chain links TRBV2 to TRBJ2-1; perhaps TRBD2 as D (6 bases). V was pared by 2 bases and J by 2 bases, with 10 bases between. Germline V gene data show CDR1 as SNHLY and CDR2 as FYNNEI. CDR3 length: 15 amino acids. Written as DNA, the CDR3 is TGTGCCAGCAGTGAATGGTCGGGGGCCTACAATGAGCAGTTCTTC. It is translated as CASSEWSGAYNEQFF.

The V gene is TRBV13, the J gene TRBJ2-2; the match to TRBD2 covers 10 bases. Per the germline V gene, CDR1 is PRHDT and CDR2 is FYEKMQ (reference sequence). The CDR3 loop spans 18 amino acids. The V gene end was trimmed by 6 bases and the J gene end by 4 bases; junction bases not matched to a gene: 14. The CDR3 protein is CASRPVSWTSGSTGELFF. CDR3 nucleotides: TGTGCCAGCAGACCTGTCAGTTGGACTAGCGGAAGCACCGGGGAGCTGTTTTTT. Full variable domain (outside the CDR3, taken from reference TRBV13 and TRBJ2-2): AAGVIQSPRHLIKEKRETATLKCYPIPRHDTVYWYQQGPGQDPQFLISFYEKMQSDKGSIPDRFSAQQFSDYHSELNMSSLELGDSALYFCASRPVSWTSGSTGELFFGEGSRLTVL.

This clone was detected once. CDR3 sequence: CASSPILTGRTEAFF. The CDR3, as DNA: TGTGCCAGCAGCCCAATACTGACAGGGAGAACTGAAGCTTTCTTT. V is TRBV7-9 and J is TRBJ1-1; 7 bases fit TRBD1. The germline V gene encodes CDR1 SEHNR and CDR2 FQNEAQ (reference sequence). V gave up 5 bases and J gave up 5 bases; unmatched junction bases: 11. This CDR3 has 15 amino acids.

The gene calls are TRBV6-5 and TRBJ2-5, with no clear D. With 6 bases removed from V and 4 bases from J, the gap between germline ends came to 18 bases. This CDR3 is 15 amino acids long. The germline V gene has CDR1 MNHEY and CDR2 SVGAGI. Written as DNA, the CDR3 is TGTGCCAGCAGCCCCGGTGGCTGGAGAGGAGAGACCCAGTACTTC. This encodes CASSPGGWRGETQYF.

The chain joins TRBV7-8 to TRBJ2-7; possibly TRBD1 for D (6 bases). This CDR3 region has 13 residues. Trimming left V 2 bases short and J 3 bases short, with 8 bases between. Germline loops: CDR1 SGHVS, CDR2 FQNEAQ. CDR3 sequence (DNA): TGTGCCAGCAGCTTATCAGGGGACTACGAGCAGTACTTC. This encodes CASSLSGDYEQYF.

This sequence joins TRBV7-9 and TRBJ1-2; 7 bases map to TRBD1. The V gene's germline CDR1 is SEHNR and CDR2 FQNEAQ (reference sequence). The CDR3 sequence is 12 residues long. V lost 0 bases, J lost 8 bases, and 0 bases stayed unmatched. As DNA, the CDR3 is TGTGCCAGCAGCTTAGCAGGGGGCGGCTACACCTTC. Its translation is CASSLAGGGYTF.

Of note for this clone: The sample has other DNA sequences that encode this CDR3 too. J is TRBJ1-1 and V is TRBV18; no clear D. This CDR3 contains 13 residues. Germline V gives CDR1 KGHSH, CDR2 LQKENI. With 3 bases removed from V and 1 base from J, the gap between germline ends came to 6 bases. This CDR3 is CASSPNGNTEAFF. In nucleotides, the CDR3 is TGTGCCAGCTCACCTAACGGGAACACTGAAGCTTTCTTT.

This clone appeared once. The chain links TRBV2 to TRBJ1-6; TRBD1 matches at 8 bases. Trimming took 7 bases from V and 7 from J; bases not matched to a gene: 9. In germline, CDR1 is SNHLY, CDR2 FYNNEI. CDR3 length: 15 residues. The CDR3 DNA follows: TGTGCCAGCAAGAGGTGGCAGGGGGCAAATTCACCCCTCCACTTT. Translation gives CASKRWQGANSPLHF.

The chain links TRBV19 to TRBJ2-1, with TRBD2 matching 11 bases. Germline CDR1 is LNHDA and CDR2 is SQIVND (reference sequence). V lost 6 bases, J lost 5 bases, and 3 bases stayed unmatched. This CDR3 contains 14 residues. The CDR3, as DNA: TGTGCCAGTAGCCCTAGCGGGGGGAACAATGAGCAGTTCTTC. Protein: CASSPSGGNNEQFF.

J is TRBJ1-1 and V is TRBV7-9; D gene ambiguous. V shed 8 bases and J shed 2 bases, with 9 bases lying between them. The CDR3 is 12 amino acids. Per germline, CDR1 SEHNR and CDR2 FQNEAQ (reference sequence). The CDR3 protein is CASSQVNTEAFF. DNA for the CDR3: TGTGCCAGCTCCCAGGTAAACACTGAAGCTTTCTTT.